This entry is about one T cell receptor beta chain. Its specific antigen is unknown. Base qualities are not recorded, but no much larger clone differs from it by a single base. Including the terminal cysteine and phenylalanine, the CDR3 comprises 16 residues. Of the read, only the CDR3 DNA is kept; its 48 bases are in frame from base 1. The junction shows trimming of 0 bases on V and 1 base on J, plus 12 bases between the germline ends. The germline V gene specifies ENHRY as CDR1 and SYGVKD as CDR2. TCRbeta CDR3 regions were amplified from genomic DNA by means of the immunoSEQ Assay, a bias-controlled multiplex PCR. As for the authors' bioinformatics: The number of nucleated cells in each sample was estimated from the amplification of reference gene primers within the assay. To quantify the absolute abundance of each unique TCRbeta CDR3 rearrangement, sequence reads were collapsed and filtered. For each sample, productive Simpson clonality was calculated by taking the square root of Simpson's diversity index across productive rearrangements. This immuneACCESS table, as held by TCRdb, lists in-frame sequences with V and J called but not all clones. Of the missing ones, under half trace to an unresolved V gene in checked studies; the others have no known cause. That table gives V, J and clone size, and the DNA gave D and trimming. This sample is represented by 100,000 to 110,000 clones; more than 85% of them were singletons. The ten top clones hold around 7.2% of the sample.

The data are from a study of blood T cell repertoires in COVID-19 (dated by TCRdb to 2019 to 2021). For the study in its entirety: Collaborator samples came from the United States, Italy and Spain and covered acute and convalescent phases of COVID-19. Where HLA class I and class II types were available, the types were taken from metadata supplied by the sample provider, not from assay-based typing. The samples were drawn from the first 160 participants of the ongoing ImmuneRACE study and from about 1,200 subjects provided by 6 global collaborators. The repertoires were released in a freely available public database intended as a resource for research on the immune response to SARS-CoV-2. Sample metadata almost always included a de-identified subject ID, COVID-19 status, age in years and sex. Deeply sampled blood TCRbeta repertoires from subjects exposed to, actively infected with, or recovered from COVID-19 were included in the dataset. The prospective study material was composed of cDNA or gDNA derived from T cells, B-cell-depleted T cells, or PBMCs. General study outcomes and caveats: The amount of clinical and demographic metadata varied by source and participant and was provided uncurated.

Whole blood was collected in K2EDTA tubes by collaborating institutions according to the institutions' own protocols. For TCRbeta analysis, collaborator samples were shipped as frozen whole blood, as isolated PBMCs, or as DNA extracted from either sample type. The sequence was obtained from a man younger than 40 in a cohort sampled during active COVID-19. The chain links TRBV10-3 with TRBJ1-2, with TRBD1 tentatively as D gene (5 bases match). The sequenced sample was peripheral blood. The DNA sequence is given as TGTGCCATCAGTGAGTCCGATTGGGGGGGTAACTATGGCTACACCTTC. The encoded protein is CAISESDWGGNYGYTF.